This entry lists 7 T cell receptor beta chains sequenced from one sample in a study of cytomegalovirus exposure and HLA in healthy donors. The PCR made use of 60 Vbeta and 13 Jbeta primers. Repertoires were generated with immunoSEQ multiplex PCR, while TCRdb's copy carries only in-frame clones and drops some. The table records 100,000 to 150,000 clones, 65% to 80% of them present only once. Input material: PBMCs. The receptors originated from a middle-aged woman in good health and CMV-seronegative.

The chain combines TRBV11-1 with TRBJ2-1; 7 nucleotides line up with TRBD2. The germline gives CDR1 SGHAT, CDR2 FQDESV (reference sequence). The CDR3 consists of 15 residues. V shed 5 bases and J 1 base; nucleotides not matched to a gene: 5. The DNA of the CDR3 is TGTGCCAGCAGCCAAGGCGGGAGTTCCTACAATGAGCAGTTCTTC. This encodes CASSQGGSSYNEQFF.

The chain uses TRBV28 and TRBJ2-7; D may be TRBD1 (5 bases). V was clipped by 2 bases and J by 2 bases, with 13 bases between them. The V gene's germline CDR1 is MDHEN and CDR2 SYDVKM. The CDR3 is 15 amino acids. The CDR3 region is CASSLISSGTYEQYF. In DNA, the CDR3 is TGTGCCAGCAGTTTAATATCCTCAGGGACCTACGAGCAGTACTTC.

V and J are TRBV7-2 and TRBJ2-3; 7 bases are shared with TRBD1. The CDR3 covers 13 residues. Germline values: CDR1 SGHTA, CDR2 FQGNSA. The V gene end was trimmed by 2 bases and the J gene end by 6 bases; junction bases not matched to a gene: 2. The CDR3 spells CASSLTGVDTQYF. The CDR3 DNA reads as TGTGCCAGCAGCTTAACAGGGGTGGATACGCAGTATTTT.

The chain joins TRBV19 to TRBJ2-2; TRBD2 matches at 11 bases. The junction had 4 bases not matched to a gene; V was cut back by 7 bases and J by 6 bases. The CDR3 is made up of 14 amino acids. Germline V gene sequence: CDR1 LNHDA, CDR2 SQIVND (reference sequence). The CDR3 is CASKLAGGAGELFF. CDR3 bases: TGTGCCAGTAAGCTAGCGGGAGGCGCCGGGGAGCTGTTTTTT.

This clone was seen a single time. This sequence joins TRBV5-1 and TRBJ2-7, with D possibly matching TRBD1 (6 bases). Germline assignment: CDR1 SGHRS and CDR2 YFSETQ. The CDR3 contains 14 residues. Between the trimmed V and J ends, which lost 7 bases and 5 bases, there was a span of 19 bases. CDR3 region: CASGRLDSLHEQYF. The DNA of the CDR3 is TGCGCCAGCGGCCGACTGGACAGCTTACACGAGCAGTACTTC.

This clone has more than one count but fewer than ten. The V gene is TRBV5-4, the J gene TRBJ1-2, with D possibly matching TRBD1 (6 bases). The germline CDR1 and CDR2 sequences are SGHNT and YYREEE (reference sequence). Trimming stripped 0 bases from V and 8 bases from J, with 11 bases between. The CDR3 contains 13 residues. The CDR3 region has the DNA TGTGCCAGCAGCTTGGCAGGGGTGGGCGGCTACACCTTC. Translating it yields CASSLAGVGGYTF.

The chain joins TRBV2 to TRBJ1-1; the D is unclear. This CDR3 has 13 residues. The germline V gene encodes CDR1 SNHLY and CDR2 FYNNEI. Trimming took off 3 bases at V and 7 bases at J, with 12 bases between the two ends. The CDR3 here is CASSEVEEGEAFF. The CDR3, as DNA: TGTGCCAGCAGTGAGGTAGAGGAGGGTGAAGCTTTCTTT.